The clone carrying this T cell receptor (beta chain) was counted only a few times. Its matching antigen is unknown. The sample comes from a study of T cells in Graves' hyperthyroidism and ophthalmopathy. Study-wide results and limits: Most thyroid clonotypes expanded above 0.001 were also detected in blood.

Patients aged 18 to 65 had newly diagnosed hyperthyroidism of under 2 months' duration. It was uncontrolled infection, other autoimmune disease, pregnancy or lactation that excluded patients. The TCR beta CDR3 regions underwent amplification using RNA transcripts as the source. The study used the HTBI primer set for a first-round RT-PCR of the TCR CDR3. TCRdb passed the multiplex PCR reads through MiXCR, listing each CDR3 protein once. The sample includes under 650,000 distinct CDR3 sequences, around 15% of them seen just once. Germline CDR1 reads SGHVS; CDR2 reads FNYEAQ. The CDR3 is 13 residues long. Trimming took off 3 bases at V and 5 bases at J, with 10 bases between the two ends.

The source material was blood. The chain carries TRBV7-6 and TRBJ2-5, with D unclear. This TCR was recovered from a woman aged 30 to 39 with Graves' hyperthyroidism. Here the CDR3 reads CASSLSPAETQYF. The CDR3 DNA is TGTGCCAGCAGCTTGAGTCCCGCGGAGACCCAGTACTTC.